This passage covers 27 T cell receptor beta chains from one sample sequenced in a study of early T cells in non-severe SARS-CoV-2 infection. TCRdb redid the calling of the 5' RACE reads with MiXCR, one entry per CDR3 protein. The data hold tens of thousands of distinct CDR3 sequences, with approximately 9.1% observed a single time. Sequencing was done on a sample of whole blood. All receptors come from an adult who was a healthcare worker with PCR-confirmed SARS-CoV-2 infection or an uninfected control (not recorded which).

This clonotype was observed many times. The gene calls are TRBV6-6 and TRBJ1-6; TRBD1 is a possible D gene (5 bases). Germline CDR1 reads MNHNY; CDR2 reads SVGAGI (reference sequence). This CDR3 is built from 13 residues. The CDR3 here is CSTAGRTNSPLHF. In nucleotides, the CDR3 is TGTTCGACCGCGGGACGGACTAATTCACCCCTCCACTTT.

In this sample, this clonotype turned up many times. The gene calls are TRBV20-1 and TRBJ2-1; TRBD1 agrees at 10 bases. The V gene's germline CDR1 is DFQATT and CDR2 SNEGSKA (reference sequence). CDR3 length: 14 amino acids. Trimming removed 6 bases from V and 7 bases from J; junction bases left unmatched: 9. The CDR3 reads CSAATGGRRNEQFF. The CDR3 DNA reads as TGCAGTGCCGCGACAGGGGGCCGGAGGAATGAGCAGTTCTTC.

Many counts were recorded for this clonotype. The chain recombines TRBV9 with TRBJ2-3; TRBD2 matches 9 bases. The CDR3 has 19 residues. Per germline, CDR1 SGDLS and CDR2 YYNGEE. The V gene end was trimmed by 4 bases and the J gene end by 2 bases; junction bases not matched to a gene: 17. CDR3 nucleotide sequence: TGTGCCAGCAGCACCCCGGCGGTAGCGGGGGCCGACTACACAGATACGCAGTATTTT. It encodes CASSTPAVAGADYTDTQYF.

This clonotype has just a few counts. V is TRBV7-8 and J is TRBJ2-3; the match to TRBD2 covers 7 bases. This CDR3 has 16 residues. With V trimmed by 3 bases and J by 0 bases, 6 bases remained unmatched. From germline, CDR1 is SGHVS and CDR2 FQNEAQ. CDR3 sequence reads: CASSFSGTISTDTQYF. CDR3 bases: TGTGCCAGCAGCTTTTCTGGGACTATAAGCACAGATACGCAGTATTTT.

Many counts were recorded for this clonotype. The chain recombines TRBV6-4 with TRBJ1-1, with TRBD1 matching over 7 bases. Germline loops: CDR1 MRHNA, CDR2 SNTAGT. V gave up 2 bases and J gave up 0 bases; unmatched junction bases: 9. The CDR3 covers 17 residues. CDR3 nucleotide sequence: TGTGCCAGCAGTGACCCTATCCAGGGGGACATGAACACTGAAGCTTTCTTT. Residues: CASSDPIQGDMNTEAFF.

The chain combines TRBV7-2 with TRBJ1-1, with no clear D. This CDR3 contains 14 residues. The germline gives CDR1 SGHTA, CDR2 FQGNSA. V lost 3 bases and J lost 1, with 9 bases in between. CDR3 nucleotides: TGTGCCAGCAGCTTTAGGCCTCCGAACACTGAAGCTTTCTTT. As protein: CASSFRPPNTEAFF.

This clonotype has a count of ten or more. The chain has TRBV2 and TRBJ2-2, with 7 bases matching TRBD1. CDR1 is SNHLY and CDR2 is FYNNEI in the germline V gene. The CDR3 totals 15 residues. V shed 9 bases, J shed 0 bases, and the junction held 7 bases outside the gene matches. CDR3: CARSPTGANTGELFF. In DNA form, the CDR3 reads TGTGCCAGATCTCCTACAGGGGCGAACACCGGGGAGCTGTTTTTT. Drawing the rest from reference TRBV2 and TRBJ2-2, the complete variable domain is EPEVTQTPSHQVTQMGQEVILRCVPISNHLYFYWYRQILGQKVEFLVSFYNNEISEKSEIFDDQFSVERPDGSNFTLKIRSTKLEDSAMYFCARSPTGANTGELFFGEGSRLTVL.

In this sample, this clonotype turned up many times. The gene calls are TRBV10-3 and TRBJ2-5; D not resolved. Per germline, CDR1 ENHRY and CDR2 SYGVKD. CDR3 length equals 13 residues. V was clipped by 9 bases and J by 5 bases, with 16 bases between them. CDR3 region: CAIQTNPSETQYF. The CDR3, as DNA: TGTGCCATTCAAACTAACCCCTCGGAGACCCAGTACTTC.

This clonotype was counted many times. This rearrangement joins TRBV3-1 to TRBJ1-2, with a possible D match to TRBD1 (6 bases). The CDR3 length is 15 residues. Trimming left V 0 bases short and J 1 base short, with 9 bases between. Per the germline V gene, CDR1 is LGHDT and CDR2 is YNNKEL (reference sequence). This CDR3 is CASSQEGGFNYGYTF. The DNA for the CDR3 is TGTGCCAGCAGCCAAGAAGGGGGATTTAACTATGGCTACACCTTC.

This clonotype was picked up many times. The J gene is TRBJ2-5, the V gene TRBV5-1; 9 bases line up with TRBD1. Germline lookup yields CDR1 SGHRS and CDR2 YFSETQ. The CDR3 spans 21 residues. V trimming: 1 base; J trimming: 2 bases; junction bases outside the gene matches: 21. The CDR3 nucleotides read TGCGCCAGCAGCTTGCTTCCCGCACAGGGGGCGCAAAGCGGCGGGCAAGAGACCCAGTACTTC. Protein sequence: CASSLLPAQGAQSGGQETQYF.

The V gene is TRBV6-1, the J gene TRBJ1-4; 7 nucleotides match TRBD1. V gave up 4 bases and J gave up 8 bases; unmatched junction bases: 13. In germline, CDR1 is MNHNS, CDR2 SASEGT. This CDR3 spans 16 amino acids. The CDR3 here is CASSARGQTNGEKLFF. Here the CDR3 DNA reads TGTGCCAGCAGTGCCAGGGGACAGACGAATGGAGAAAAACTGTTTTTT.

Many counts were recorded for this clonotype. The chain uses TRBV18 and TRBJ1-6, with TRBD1 matching over 9 bases. The CDR3 length is 16 residues. Trimming cost V 5 bases and J 5 bases; bases outside gene matches: 7. Looked up from germline, CDR1 is KGHSH and CDR2 is LQKENI. The CDR3 is CASSDSGTGNNSPLHF. In DNA, the CDR3 is TGTGCCAGCTCAGACTCCGGGACAGGGAATAATTCACCCCTCCACTTT.

This clonotype was picked up many times. The CDR3 protein is CASSYSGGQGNQPQHF. DNA for the CDR3: TGTGCCAGCAGTTATTCCGGCGGGCAGGGCAATCAGCCCCAGCATTTT. The V gene is TRBV6-2 or TRBV6-3, the J gene TRBJ1-5; D gene uncertain. The V gene's germline CDR1 is MNHEY and CDR2 SVGEGT. This CDR3 is 16 amino acids long. The V gene lost 3 bases and the J gene lost 2 bases, with 14 bases spanning the gap.

The V and J genes are TRBV19 and TRBJ2-1, with TRBD1 matching 7 bases. This CDR3 contains 16 residues. The junction had 14 bases not matched to a gene; V was cut back by 5 bases and J by 7 bases. CDR1 and CDR2 from the germline V gene are LNHDA and SQIVND (reference sequence). Here the CDR3 DNA reads TGTGCCAGTAGTGCAGGAGGACTGACAGGGAAAAATGAGCAGTTCTTC. Residues: CASSAGGLTGKNEQFF.

This clonotype has at least ten counts. J is TRBJ1-2 and V is TRBV29-1, with 10 bases fitting TRBD1. The CDR3 loop spans 12 amino acids. Germline V gives CDR1 SQVTM, CDR2 ANQGSEA. Losses at the gene ends were 4 bases for V and 9 bases for J; bases not matched to a gene: 5. The CDR3 nucleotides are TGCAGCGTTGGGGACAGGGGAGGAAGCTACACCTTC. It codes for CSVGDRGGSYTF.

This clonotype was counted at least ten times. The J gene is TRBJ1-6, the V gene TRBV18; tentatively, D is TRBD1 (6 bases). The V gene's germline CDR1 is KGHSH and CDR2 LQKENI. This CDR3 is 14 amino acids long. The V and J ends lost 6 bases and 7 bases respectively, with 13 bases between them. Written as DNA, the CDR3 is TGTGCCAGCTCTCAACAGGGTAGCAATTCACCCCTCCACTTT. Its translation: CASSQQGSNSPLHF.

The gene calls are TRBV9 and TRBJ2-3; TRBD1 matches 7 bases. V gave up 5 bases and J gave up 4 bases; unmatched junction bases: 10. CDR1 is SGDLS and CDR2 is YYNGEE in the germline V gene. The CDR3 loop spans 15 amino acids. CDR3 DNA: TGTGCCAGCAGTGCGGACAGGACCCGCTCAGATACGCAGTATTTT. It encodes CASSADRTRSDTQYF.

This clonotype showed up many times. The chain is built from TRBV5-1 and TRBJ1-1; tentatively, D is TRBD1 (6 bases). The CDR3 has 15 amino acids. Trimming removed 4 bases at V and 0 bases at J, with 13 bases between. The germline V gene encodes CDR1 SGHRS and CDR2 YFSETQ. CDR3 DNA sequence: TGCGCCAGCAGCAGGAACAGGGTGATGAACACTGAAGCTTTCTTT. Residues: CASSRNRVMNTEAFF.

This clonotype was seen only once. The chain joins TRBV2 to TRBJ2-4; 7 positions match TRBD1. The germline CDR1 and CDR2 sequences are SNHLY and FYNNEI. The CDR3 spans 14 residues. V dropped 6 bases and J dropped 0; count of bases not matched to a gene: 2. CDR3 DNA sequence: TGTGCCAGCAGGGGACAGCTAGCCAAAAACATTCAGTACTTC. Its protein is CASRGQLAKNIQYF.

This chain uses TRBV12-3 or TRBV12-4 with TRBJ1-3, with a possible D match to TRBD1 (5 bases). This CDR3 has 15 residues. The V end was cut by 4 bases, the J end by 1 base, with 11 bases between. The CDR3 spells CASSSATESGNTIYF. Written as DNA, the CDR3 is TGTGCCAGCAGTTCCGCGACAGAGTCTGGAAACACCATATATTTT.

This clonotype has a count of ten or more. V is TRBV7-2 and J is TRBJ2-3; 7 positions match TRBD1. V dropped 5 bases and J dropped 0; count of bases not matched to a gene: 2. CDR3 length: 14 amino acids. In germline, CDR1 is SGHTA, CDR2 FQGNSA. In DNA form, the CDR3 reads TGTGCCAGCAGCGCGGACAGGAGCACAGATACGCAGTATTTT. Its translation: CASSADRSTDTQYF.

This clonotype was detected many times. J is TRBJ1-2 and V is TRBV5-1; 11 nucleotides match TRBD1. This CDR3 has 15 residues. The V and J ends lost 0 bases and 7 bases, in that order; junction bases with no gene match: 5. Germline assignment: CDR1 SGHRS and CDR2 YFSETQ. The DNA for the CDR3 is TGCGCCAGCAGCTTGGCGGACAGGGGGCTTAGTGGCTACACCTTC. Its protein is CASSLADRGLSGYTF.

This chain uses TRBV6-2 or TRBV6-3 with TRBJ1-1, with D hard to call. V shed 5 bases and J shed 2 bases, with 9 bases lying between them. The CDR3 consists of 13 residues. Germline CDR1 is MNHEY and CDR2 is SVGEGT. As DNA, the CDR3 is TGTGCCAGCAGTAACAGACAAAACACTGAAGCTTTCTTT. Encoded protein: CASSNRQNTEAFF.

The table lists this clonotype with many counts. The rearrangement uses TRBV29-1 and TRBJ1-1, with TRBD1 as a possible D gene (5 bases). Trimming shortened V by 4 bases and J by 2 bases, and 17 bases separated the two germline ends. Per the germline V gene, CDR1 is SQVTM and CDR2 is ANQGSEA. The CDR3 covers 15 residues. The CDR3 sequence is CSVAMAARVNTEAFF. CDR3 nucleotides: TGCAGCGTTGCGATGGCGGCCAGGGTCAACACTGAAGCTTTCTTT.

This clonotype was counted ten times or more. J is TRBJ1-2 and V is TRBV3-1; 7 bases align to TRBD1. Germline CDR1 reads LGHDT; CDR2 reads YNNKEL (reference sequence). Losses at the gene ends were 4 bases for V and 6 bases for J; bases not matched to a gene: 8. The length of the CDR3 is 14 residues. The CDR3 sequence is CASSPQGRGDGYTF. Here the CDR3 DNA reads TGTGCCAGCAGCCCACAGGGGCGAGGGGATGGCTACACCTTC.

This clonotype is medium-sized by share. The CDR3 here is CASSENSRGHQPQHF. The CDR3 DNA reads as TGTGCCAGCAGTGAAAATAGCAGGGGACATCAGCCCCAGCATTTT. The chain has TRBV6-1 and TRBJ1-5; possible D gene TRBD1, 6 bases. The CDR3 is made up of 15 amino acids. The germline V and J ends were trimmed by 2 bases and 5 bases, with 13 bases remaining between them. Germline V gene sequence: CDR1 MNHNS, CDR2 SASEGT.

This clonotype was seen at least ten times. V gene TRBV7-2 combines with J gene TRBJ1-2; 7 bases align to TRBD1. CDR3 length: 16 residues. The ends lost 5 bases at V and 4 bases at J; junction bases unmatched: 13. Germline lookup yields CDR1 SGHTA and CDR2 FQGNSA. The CDR3 spells CASSLLTGTESYGYTF. CDR3 coding DNA: TGTGCCAGCAGCCTATTAACCGGGACAGAGAGCTATGGCTACACCTTC. Together with reference TRBV7-2 and TRBJ1-2, the CDR3 gives the full variable domain: GAGVSQSPSNKVTEKGKDVELRCDPISGHTALYWYRQSLGQGLEFLIYFQGNSAPDKSGLPSDRFSAERTGGSVSTLTIQRTQQEDSAVYLCASSLLTGTESYGYTFGSGTRLTVV.